The TCR beta chain described here comes from a study of blood T cells in healthy people across ages. Notes on the study in general: The study found TCR beta diversity correlated strongly with naive T cell percentage.

A second PCR, run for about 6 to 11 cycles, used a sample-barcoded 5' primer plus a J-beta primer mix. TCRdb processed the 5' RACE reads anew with MiXCR; each CDR3 protein has one entry. Among 1.5 million to 2 million distinct CDR3 sequences, roughly 30% were seen once, and the ten largest hold about 7.7%. Per germline, CDR1 MNHEY and CDR2 SVGEGT. The CDR3 runs 14 residues. V shed 6 bases, J shed 8 bases, and the junction held 12 bases outside the gene matches. Healthy individuals of Caucasian origin from Russia, aged about 6 to 100, served as donors. As for this clonotype: The target antigen is unknown.

The sequencing sample was made of blood. The rearrangement uses TRBV6-2 or TRBV6-3 and TRBJ1-2, with TRBD1 matching over 7 bases. The TCR sequence derives from a woman aged 25-40 years in good health. The CDR3 is CASSPLRQGDGYTF. The DNA of the CDR3 is TGTGCCAGCAGCCCGTTGAGGCAGGGGGACGGCTACACCTTC.